These 17 T cell receptor beta chains came from one sample sequenced in a study of T cell responses to AZD1222 COVID-19 vaccine (dated by TCRdb to 2020 to 2023). The meaning of the sample's time point label: baseline before first vaccination. The method behind the library was the immunoSEQ multiplex PCR assay. Sourced from immuneACCESS, this table was stored by TCRdb with only in-frame sequences that have V and J called. A share of the clones is absent; for the studies checked, an unresolved V gene accounts for under half, and the remainder has no known explanation. The sample table holds 90,000 to 150,000 clones, of which over 75% were seen once. 9.4% of the sample rests with the top ten. The material was peripheral blood, obtained on day 0 of AZD1222 vaccination. The receptors were sampled from an adult in good health.

This chain connects TRBV7-9 to TRBJ2-1; D unclear. V shed 5 bases and J shed 3 bases, with 17 bases lying between them. CDR1 and CDR2 from the germline V gene are SEHNR and FQNEAQ (reference sequence). CDR3 size: 16 residues. The CDR3 DNA reads TGTGCCAGCAGCCGCCCCCCGGACGAGAGCTACAATGAGCAGTTCTTC. Its protein is CASSRPPDESYNEQFF.

V and J are TRBV7-2 and TRBJ1-3; the D is unclear. The germline gives CDR1 SGHTA, CDR2 FQGNSA. The V gene lost 5 bases and the J gene lost 0 bases, with 11 bases spanning the gap. This CDR3 contains 15 residues. CDR3 amino acids: CASSPGTYSGNTIYF. The CDR3 DNA follows: TGTGCCAGCAGCCCAGGAACTTACTCTGGAAACACCATATATTTT. The full variable domain, with the rest looked up from reference TRBV7-2 and TRBJ1-3, is GAGVSQSPSNKVTEKGKDVELRCDPISGHTALYWYRQSLGQGLEFLIYFQGNSAPDKSGLPSDRFSAERTGGSVSTLTIQRTQQEDSAVYLCASSPGTYSGNTIYFGEGSWLTVV.

V and J are TRBV3-1 (or the pseudogene TRBV3-2) and TRBJ1-1; TRBD1 is a possible D gene (6 bases). Trimming took off 3 bases at V and 1 base at J, with 9 bases between the two ends. CDR3 size: 14 residues. Per the germline V gene, CDR1 is LGHDT and CDR2 is YNNKEL (reference sequence). The CDR3 region is CASSQGRGNTEAFF. The CDR3 nucleotides read TGTGCCAGCAGCCAGGGCAGGGGGAACACTGAAGCTTTCTTT.

Concerning this clone: This CDR3 is also generated by other DNA sequences in the sample. The chain couples TRBV20-1 to TRBJ2-7; D is perhaps TRBD1 (5 bases). V lost 3 bases and J lost 3, with 6 bases in between. The CDR3 covers 11 residues. Germline CDR1 reads DFQATT; CDR2 reads SNEGSKA (reference sequence). The DNA for the CDR3 is TGCAGTGCTAGGGACAACTACGAGCAGTACTTC. Its translation is CSARDNYEQYF.

V usage is TRBV27 and J usage is TRBJ2-1, with unresolved D. The germline V and J ends were trimmed by 3 bases and 0 bases, with 9 bases remaining between them. The CDR3 has 15 amino acids. Germline lookup yields CDR1 MNHEY and CDR2 SMNVEV (reference sequence). The DNA for the CDR3 is TGTGCCAGCAGTTTGCGTTTGAGCTCCTACAATGAGCAGTTCTTC. Its translation is CASSLRLSSYNEQFF.

The count of this clone is one. This chain joins TRBV7-9 and TRBJ1-3; D gene unclear. The CDR3 spans 17 residues. V was shortened by 4 bases and J by 4 bases, with 20 bases between the two germline ends. From germline, CDR1 is SEHNR and CDR2 FQNEAQ (reference sequence). The CDR3, as DNA: TGTGCCAGCAGCTCCCCCGGAGGTAATATAGCCGGAAACACCATATATTTT. This codes for CASSSPGGNIAGNTIYF. The full variable domain, with the rest looked up from reference TRBV7-9 and TRBJ1-3, is DTGVSQNPRHKITKRGQNVTFRCDPISEHNRLYWYRQTLGQGPEFLTYFQNEAQLEKSRLLSDRFSAERPKGSFSTLEIQRTEQGDSAMYLCASSSPGGNIAGNTIYFGEGSWLTVV.

The count of this clone is one. The chain has TRBV4-1 and TRBJ2-7, with a tentative D call TRBD1 (6 bases). Germline CDR1 reads MGHRA; CDR2 reads YSYEKL. Between the trimmed V and J ends, which lost 2 bases and 0 bases, there was a span of 14 bases. The length of the CDR3 is 16 residues. The CDR3 here is CASSQTRQGLSYEQYF. CDR3 in DNA: TGCGCCAGCAGCCAAACTCGGCAGGGGCTCTCCTACGAGCAGTACTTC.

The chain carries TRBV24-1 and TRBJ2-2; 7 nucleotides match TRBD2. Germline loops: CDR1 KGHDR, CDR2 SFDVKD. V shed 0 bases and J 7 bases; nucleotides not matched to a gene: 13. This CDR3 spans 18 amino acids. CDR3 sequence: CATSDLHGGRGSVGELFF. In nucleotides, the CDR3 is TGTGCCACCAGTGATTTGCACGGCGGGAGAGGGTCGGTCGGGGAGCTGTTTTTT.

The sample holds one count of this clone. V gene TRBV12-5 combines with J gene TRBJ2-7, with 9 bases that match TRBD2. Germline CDR1 and CDR2: LGHNT and FRNRAP. J was trimmed by 0 bases and V by 6 bases; bases with no gene match: 3. The CDR3 length is 14 residues. The CDR3 protein is CASGATSGSYEQYF. CDR3 coding DNA: TGTGCTAGTGGGGCGACTAGCGGCTCCTACGAGCAGTACTTC.

The chain couples TRBV20-1 to TRBJ2-7; D could derive from TRBD1 or TRBD2 (5 bases each). Germline CDR1 and CDR2: DFQATT and SNEGSKA (reference sequence). This CDR3 comprises 13 residues. Trimming pared 3 bases from V and 0 bases from J, leaving 9 bases between. CDR3 protein: CSASKGTSYEQYF. As DNA, the CDR3 is TGCAGTGCTAGTAAAGGGACCTCCTACGAGCAGTACTTC.

The chain employs TRBV9 and TRBJ2-3; D call uncertain. The CDR3 is 14 residues long. Trimming took 4 bases from V and 3 from J, leaving 12 bases between them. Germline lookup yields CDR1 SGDLS and CDR2 YYNGEE. The CDR3 DNA follows: TGTGCCAGCAGCCCACAGAGATCGACAGATACGCAGTATTTT. Translation gives CASSPQRSTDTQYF.

The gene calls are TRBV19 and TRBJ2-7; 9 bases fit TRBD1. The CDR3 has 16 residues. Germline trimming cut 5 bases from V and 3 bases from J; bases unmatched to any gene: 11. CDR1 and CDR2 (germline): LNHDA, SQIVND (reference sequence). The DNA of the CDR3 is TGTGCCAGTAGTCCTTCCCTTGGGACAGGGCTCTACGAGCAGTACTTC. Amino acids: CASSPSLGTGLYEQYF.

V gene TRBV9 combines with J gene TRBJ2-3; no firm D call. CDR1 and CDR2 from the germline V gene are SGDLS and YYNGEE. This CDR3 contains 13 residues. V lost 2 bases, J lost 2 bases, and 6 bases lay in between. Written as DNA, the CDR3 is TGTGCCAGCAGCGTTTCCATCACAGATACGCAGTATTTT. This translates into CASSVSITDTQYF.

This chain uses TRBV2 with TRBJ1-5, with a tentative D call TRBD1 (5 bases). The ends were cut back, 8 bases at V and 1 base at J, with 9 bases in the middle. This CDR3 has 13 residues. Germline CDR1 SNHLY, CDR2 FYNNEI. CDR3 residues: CASHPGSNQPQHF. In DNA, the CDR3 is TGTGCCAGCCACCCAGGGAGCAATCAGCCCCAGCATTTT.

The rearrangement uses TRBV6-5 and TRBJ1-4; D unresolved. In germline, CDR1 is MNHEY, CDR2 SVGAGI. The length of the CDR3 is 13 residues. Between the trimmed V and J ends, which lost 6 bases and 0 bases, there was a span of 5 bases. CDR3 nucleotides: TGTGCCAGCAGCGGGGCAACTAATGAAAAACTGTTTTTT. Amino acid sequence: CASSGATNEKLFF.

The V and J genes are TRBV3-1 (or the pseudogene TRBV3-2) and TRBJ1-2; 9 bases line up with TRBD1. V dropped 3 bases and J dropped 7; count of bases not matched to a gene: 6. This CDR3 is built from 14 residues. Germline V gives CDR1 LGHDT, CDR2 YNNKEL (reference sequence). This CDR3 reads CASSQGQGGSGYTF. In nucleotides, the CDR3 is TGTGCCAGCAGCCAGGGACAGGGTGGTAGTGGCTACACCTTC.

This clone was observed a single time. The chain combines TRBV19 with TRBJ1-2; TRBD1 aligns across 12 bases. V trimming: 4 bases; J trimming: 6 bases; junction bases outside the gene matches: 6. Germline values: CDR1 LNHDA, CDR2 SQIVND (reference sequence). The CDR3 contains 15 residues. For the CDR3, the DNA is TGTGCCAGTAGTACTCGGGACAGGGGGCCTCATGGCTACACCTTC. It encodes CASSTRDRGPHGYTF.